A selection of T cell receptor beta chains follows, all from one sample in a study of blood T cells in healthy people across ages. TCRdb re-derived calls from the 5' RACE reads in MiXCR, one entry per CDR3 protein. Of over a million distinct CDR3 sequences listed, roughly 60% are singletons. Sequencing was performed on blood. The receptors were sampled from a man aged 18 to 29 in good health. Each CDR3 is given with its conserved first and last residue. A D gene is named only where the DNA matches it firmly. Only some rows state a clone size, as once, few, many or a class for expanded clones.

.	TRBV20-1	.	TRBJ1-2	CSARVPRKSNYGYTF	TGCAGTGCTAGAGTCCCGCGGAAATCTAACTATGGCTACACCTTC
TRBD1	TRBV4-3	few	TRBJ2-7	CASSQETGFTSYEQYF	TGCGCCAGCAGCCAGGAGACAGGGTTTACGTCCTACGAGCAGTACTTC
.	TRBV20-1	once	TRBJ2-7	CSADDGYEQYF	TGCAGTGCGGACGACGGATACGAGCAGTACTTC
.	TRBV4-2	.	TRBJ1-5	CASSQVQGSSNQPQHF	TGTGCCAGCAGCCAAGTTCAGGGGTCTAGCAATCAGCCCCAGCATTTT
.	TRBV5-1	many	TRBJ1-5	CASSPLGSNQPQHF	TGTGCCAGCAGTCCACTCGGAAGCAATCAGCCCCAGCATTTT
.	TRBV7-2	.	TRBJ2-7	CASSFTGLSYEQYF	TGTGCCAGCAGCTTTACAGGGCTCAGCTACGAGCAGTACTTC
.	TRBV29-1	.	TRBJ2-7	CSVVRGSNEQYF	TGCAGCGTTGTGAGGGGATCCAACGAGCAGTACTTC
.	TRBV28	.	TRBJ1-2	CASSLQADYGYTF	TGTGCCAGCAGCTTACAGGCGGATTATGGCTACACCTTC
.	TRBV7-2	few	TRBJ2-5	CASSLVGGPEETQYF	TGTGCCAGCAGCTTAGTGGGTGGACCCGAAGAGACCCAGTACTTC
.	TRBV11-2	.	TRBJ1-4	CASSLVGWRTTNEKLFF	TGTGCCAGCAGCTTAGTAGGGTGGAGAACAACTAATGAAAAACTGTTTTTT
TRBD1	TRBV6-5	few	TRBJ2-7	CASSYSPGQGTQYF	TGTGCCAGCAGTTACTCTCCGGGACAGGGGACGCAGTACTTC
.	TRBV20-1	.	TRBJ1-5	CSAAGDSNQPQHF	TGCAGTGCCGCCGGGGATAGCAATCAGCCCCAGCATTTT
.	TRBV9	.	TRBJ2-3	CASSVGGGKTQYF	TGTGCCAGCAGCGTAGGAGGTGGTAAGACGCAGTATTTT
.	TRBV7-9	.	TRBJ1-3	CASSFLTSSGNTIYF	TGTGCCAGCAGCTTTCTAACGAGCTCTGGAAACACCATATATTTT
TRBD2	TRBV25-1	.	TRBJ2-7	CASSVLAGVLNEQYF	TGTGCCAGCAGCGTTTTAGCGGGAGTACTAAATGAGCAGTACTTC
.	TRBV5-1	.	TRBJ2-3	CASSFRAAETQYF	TGCGCCAGCAGCTTCAGGGCGGCAGAGACGCAGTATTTT
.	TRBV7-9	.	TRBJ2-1	CASSYSPGYQRLYNEQFF	TGTGCCAGCAGCTACTCTCCGGGGTACCAGAGACTGTACAATGAGCAGTTCTTC
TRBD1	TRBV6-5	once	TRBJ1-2	CASSRDRGVNGYTF	TGTGCCAGCAGTCGTGACAGGGGTGTCAATGGCTACACCTTC
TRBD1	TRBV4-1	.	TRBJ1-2	CASSGLQGPGYTF	TGCGCCAGCAGCGGGTTACAGGGGCCTGGCTACACCTTC
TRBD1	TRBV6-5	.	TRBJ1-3	CASRAGGSGNTIYF	TGTGCCAGCAGGGCAGGGGGCTCTGGAAACACCATATATTTT
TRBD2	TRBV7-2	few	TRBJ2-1	CASNPNGGALFF	TGTGCCAGCAACCCTAACGGGGGGGCTCTGTTCTTC
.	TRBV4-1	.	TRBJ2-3	CASSQERAGFIPDTQYF	TGCGCCAGCAGCCAAGAACGAGCGGGTTTCATCCCAGATACGCAGTATTTT
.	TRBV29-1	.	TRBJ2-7	CSVTLATYEQYF	TGCAGCGTTACGCTAGCCACCTACGAGCAGTACTTC
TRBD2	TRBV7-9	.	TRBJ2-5	CASSAGLAGGIQETQYF	TGTGCCAGCAGCGCGGGACTAGCGGGGGGGATCCAAGAGACCCAGTACTTC
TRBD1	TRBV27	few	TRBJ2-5	CASSAGQGRQETQYF	TGTGCCAGCAGTGCCGGACAGGGACGCCAAGAGACCCAGTACTTC
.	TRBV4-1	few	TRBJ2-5	CASSQDGGPTETQYF	TGCGCCAGCAGCCAAGACGGCGGGCCTACGGAGACCCAGTACTTC
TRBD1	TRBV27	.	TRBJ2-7	CASSVRTGGFNEQYF	TGTGCCAGCAGTGTACGGACAGGGGGCTTTAACGAGCAGTACTTC
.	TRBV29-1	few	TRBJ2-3	CSVEDQGRRTDTQYF	TGCAGCGTTGAAGATCAAGGCAGGAGAACAGATACGCAGTATTTT
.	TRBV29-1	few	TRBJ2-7	CSVEGATYEQYF	TGCAGCGTTGAAGGGGCAACCTACGAGCAGTACTTC
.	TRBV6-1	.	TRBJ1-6	CASRPRIGGSPGAALHF	TGTGCCAGCAGACCCAGGATAGGGGGGTCTCCGGGGGCTGCCCTCCACTTT
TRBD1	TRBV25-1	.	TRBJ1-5	CASSEDPGQGAGQPQHF	TGTGCCAGCAGTGAGGACCCGGGACAGGGGGCAGGGCAGCCCCAGCATTTT
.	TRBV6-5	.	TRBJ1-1	CASSRPGGGAEAFF	TGTGCCAGCAGCCGACCCGGGGGCGGCGCTGAAGCTTTCTTT
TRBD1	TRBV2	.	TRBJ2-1	CASSGPRTGQANEQFF	TGTGCCAGCAGTGGTCCAAGGACAGGGCAAGCCAATGAGCAGTTCTTC
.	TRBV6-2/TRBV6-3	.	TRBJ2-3	CASSSRGPNTQYF	TGTGCCAGCAGCTCCCGGGGGCCTAATACGCAGTATTTT
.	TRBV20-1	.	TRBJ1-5	CSARRVHQPQHF	TGCAGTGCCCGCCGGGTTCATCAGCCCCAGCATTTT
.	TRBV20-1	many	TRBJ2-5	CSARGRDNQETQYF	TGCAGTGCTCGAGGCCGGGACAACCAAGAGACCCAGTACTTC
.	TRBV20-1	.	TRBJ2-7	CSARPQAPYEQYF	TGCAGTGCCAGACCCCAGGCTCCCTACGAGCAGTACTTC
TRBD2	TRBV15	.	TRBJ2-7	CATKTERGSSYEQYF	TGTGCCACCAAGACAGAGCGGGGAAGCTCCTACGAGCAGTACTTC
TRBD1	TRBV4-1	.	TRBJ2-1	CASSQITFPGTVRNNEQFF	TGCGCCAGCAGCCAGATCACTTTCCCCGGGACAGTTAGGAATAATGAGCAGTTCTTC
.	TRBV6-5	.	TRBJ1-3	CASSPRRSGNTIYF	TGTGCCAGCAGTCCAAGACGGTCTGGAAACACCATATATTTT
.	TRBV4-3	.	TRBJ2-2	CASSQDNAGYSTGELFF	TGCGCCAGCAGCCAAGACAATGCAGGGTATAGCACCGGGGAGCTGTTTTTT
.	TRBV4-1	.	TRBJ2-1	CASSLGPLATGEQFF	TGCGCCAGCAGCCTCGGGCCGCTAGCGACGGGTGAGCAGTTCTTC
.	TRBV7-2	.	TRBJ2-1	CASSFWTPWRNEQFF	TGTGCCAGCAGCTTCTGGACACCCTGGAGGAATGAGCAGTTCTTC
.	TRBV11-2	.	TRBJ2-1	CASRRGEQQFF	TGTGCCAGCAGGAGAGGGGAGCAACAGTTCTTC
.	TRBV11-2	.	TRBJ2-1	CASSPQAEQFF	TGTGCCAGCAGCCCCCAGGCTGAGCAGTTCTTC
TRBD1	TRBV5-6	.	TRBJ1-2	CASSSGTGDFFYGYTF	TGTGCCAGCAGTTCCGGGACAGGGGATTTTTTCTATGGCTACACCTTC
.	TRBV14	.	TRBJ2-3	CASSQDRHHSTDTQYF	TGTGCCAGCAGCCAAGATCGGCATCATAGCACAGATACGCAGTATTTT
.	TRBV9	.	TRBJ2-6	CASSVVNSGANVLTF	TGTGCCAGCAGCGTAGTGAACTCTGGGGCCAACGTCCTGACTTTC